This entry lists 17 T cell receptor beta chains sequenced from one sample in a study of CD8+ T cells in alopecia areata. Investigators isolated RNA and reverse transcribed it into cDNA to act as the sequencing template. Using immunoSEQ multiplex PCR, the repertoire was profiled, and TCRdb retains in-frame clones only, with some absent. The profile shows roughly 150,000 clones, about 60% of them singletons. The material sequenced was CD4+ T cells sorted from blood. These receptors were taken from a human donor in good health.

The chain uses TRBV5-4 and TRBJ1-2; D not resolved. The ends were cut back, 3 bases at V and 8 bases at J, with 17 bases in the middle. The CDR3 has 14 residues. The germline V gene has CDR1 SGHNT and CDR2 YYREEE (reference sequence). The CDR3 is CASSSSWESEGYTF. For the CDR3, the DNA is TGTGCCAGCAGCTCTTCTTGGGAGTCGGAGGGCTACACCTTC.

In this sample, this clone turned up a few times. This chain uses TRBV6-1 with TRBJ1-2; perhaps TRBD1 as D (6 bases). CDR1 is MNHNS and CDR2 is SASEGT in the germline V gene. This CDR3 is built from 12 residues. V lost 8 bases to trimming and J lost 0 bases, with 7 bases between them. The CDR3 region is CASRDTNYGYTF. The CDR3 region has the DNA TGTGCCAGCCGGGACACTAACTATGGCTACACCTTC.

This clone has only a few counts. The V and J genes are TRBV9 and TRBJ2-4; 12 bases align to TRBD2. J was trimmed by 9 bases and V by 3 bases; bases with no gene match: 13. CDR3 length: 17 amino acids. Germline loops: CDR1 SGDLS, CDR2 YYNGEE. In DNA form, the CDR3 reads TGTGCCAGCAGCGCAAGACCGACCGGGACTAGCGGGTCCATTCAGTACTTC. Translated: CASSARPTGTSGSIQYF.

The sample holds a few counts of this clone. The genes are TRBV30 and TRBJ1-1; D might be TRBD1 (5 bases). The germline V gene encodes CDR1 GTSNPN and CDR2 SVGIG (reference sequence). The CDR3 is 11 residues long. Trimming took 5 bases from V and 6 from J, leaving 10 bases between them. The CDR3 DNA sequence: TGTGCCTGGTCCAAAGGGGCTGAAGCTTTCTTT. Protein product: CAWSKGAEAFF.

V is TRBV7-2 and J is TRBJ1-1; D not certain. CDR1 SGHTA and CDR2 FQGNSA come from the germline V gene. Deletions cut 1 base from V and 5 bases from J, with 14 bases between. The CDR3 contains 15 residues. The CDR3 sequence is CASSLGPSSGTEAFF. The CDR3 nucleotides are TGTGCCAGCAGCTTAGGTCCATCATCGGGGACTGAAGCTTTCTTT.

The chain joins TRBV6-6 to TRBJ2-7; 8 bases are shared with TRBD2. The germline CDR1 and CDR2 sequences are MNHNY and SVGAGI (reference sequence). J was trimmed by 0 bases and V by 7 bases; bases with no gene match: 5. The CDR3 runs 14 residues. CDR3 sequence: CASTLSGSSYEQYF. The CDR3 DNA is TGTGCCAGCACCCTCAGCGGGAGCTCCTACGAGCAGTACTTC.

The chain recombines TRBV4-1 with TRBJ1-5; no firm D call. CDR1 and CDR2 (germline): MGHRA, YSYEKL. This CDR3 region has 15 residues. The V end was cut by 1 base, the J end by 7 bases, with 14 bases between. CDR3 in amino acids: CASSQGVLVGQPQHF. The CDR3 nucleotides read TGCGCCAGCAGCCAAGGAGTGTTGGTCGGCCAGCCCCAGCATTTT.

V usage is TRBV29-1 and J usage is TRBJ1-1; D possibly corresponds to TRBD1 (6 bases). Germline loops: CDR1 SQVTM, CDR2 ANQGSEA. Trimming stripped 7 bases from V and 6 bases from J, with 15 bases between. The CDR3 spans 12 residues. This chain's CDR3 is CSAFPQGPEAFF. The CDR3 bases are TGCAGCGCCTTTCCACAGGGACCTGAAGCTTTCTTT.

The J gene is TRBJ2-3, the V gene TRBV5-1, with D unresolved. Germline V gene lookup returns CDR1 SGHRS and CDR2 YFSETQ. V was shortened by 0 bases and J by 5 bases, with 7 bases between the two germline ends. The CDR3 is made up of 13 amino acids. In DNA, the CDR3 is TGCGCCAGCAGCTTGGAGCGCGGAGATACGCAGTATTTT. This encodes CASSLERGDTQYF.

This clone was counted only a few times. The gene calls are TRBV11-2 and TRBJ1-5, with D maybe TRBD1 (5 bases). The CDR3 has 14 amino acids. Trimming shortened V by 5 bases and J by 5 bases, and 13 bases separated the two germline ends. Germline V gene sequence: CDR1 SGHAT, CDR2 FQNNGV. The CDR3 coding sequence is TGTGCCAGCAGCACAGCGGGGCGGGATCAGCCCCAGCATTTT. Its protein is CASSTAGRDQPQHF.

The rearrangement joins TRBV5-6 to TRBJ1-5; the match to TRBD1 covers 7 bases. V gave up 3 bases and J gave up 4 bases; unmatched junction bases: 1. The CDR3 totals 13 residues. Germline V lookup: CDR1 SGHDT, CDR2 YYEEEE. Here the CDR3 DNA reads TGTGCCAGCAGCTCGGACAGGAATCAGCCCCAGCATTTT. It translates to CASSSDRNQPQHF. The entire variable domain, with the rest obtained from reference TRBV5-6 and TRBJ1-5, is as follows: DAGVTQSPTHLIKTRGQQVTLRCSPKSGHDTVSWYQQALGQGPQFIFQYYEEEERQRGNFPDRFSGHQFPNYSSELNVNALLLGDSALYLCASSSDRNQPQHFGDGTRLSIL.

This clone has just one count. V is TRBV15 and J is TRBJ1-4; D not resolved. CDR1 is LNHNV and CDR2 is YYDKDF in the germline V gene (reference sequence). V dropped 5 bases and J dropped 8 bases, with 12 bases sitting between them. This CDR3 region has 13 residues. CDR3 sequence: CATSAHLGEKLFF. CDR3 bases: TGTGCCACCAGCGCCCACCTAGGGGAAAAACTGTTTTTT.

V usage is TRBV7-9 and J usage is TRBJ2-7, with 8 bases that match TRBD2. Germline V lookup: CDR1 SEHNR, CDR2 FQNEAQ (reference sequence). The CDR3 covers 15 residues. The junction had 5 bases not matched to a gene; V was cut back by 0 bases and J by 4 bases. The CDR3 region is CASSLAAGGAYEQYF. The CDR3 nucleotides are TGTGCCAGCAGCTTAGCGGCGGGAGGAGCTTACGAGCAGTACTTC.

V gene TRBV9 combines with J gene TRBJ2-1, with 11 bases fitting TRBD2. Per germline, CDR1 SGDLS and CDR2 YYNGEE. With V trimmed by 0 bases and J by 10 bases, 12 bases remained unmatched. The CDR3 totals 17 residues. The CDR3 region has the DNA TGTGCCAGCAGCGTAGCCCCTCTAGCGGGAGGTTTGGGGGAGCAGTTCTTC. It yields the protein CASSVAPLAGGLGEQFF.

The chain is built from TRBV11-2 and TRBJ2-7; 12 positions match TRBD2. Germline CDR1 reads SGHAT; CDR2 reads FQNNGV. Trimming cost V 2 bases and J 3 bases; bases outside gene matches: 8. CDR3 size: 17 residues. This CDR3 reads CASSLTRTSGALYEQYF. The CDR3 DNA follows: TGTGCCAGCAGCTTAACCCGGACTAGCGGGGCCCTCTACGAGCAGTACTTC.

Only a few counts were recorded for this clone. This rearrangement joins TRBV29-1 to TRBJ1-4, with D unresolved. CDR3 length: 11 amino acids. CDR1 is SQVTM and CDR2 is ANQGSEA in the germline V gene. V was pared by 6 bases and J by 6 bases, with 8 bases between. Written as DNA, the CDR3 is TGCAGCGTCGACCTCTATGAAAAACTGTTTTTT. This translates into CSVDLYEKLFF. Based on the CDR3 plus reference TRBV29-1 and TRBJ1-4, the full variable domain is SAVISQKPSRDICQRGTSLTIQCQVDSQVTMMFWYRQQPGQSLTLIATANQGSEATYESGFVIDKFPISRPNLTFSTLTVSNMSPEDSSIYLCSVDLYEKLFFGSGTQLSVL.

This clone was counted a single time. This chain links TRBV7-8 with TRBJ2-1; D is possibly TRBD2 (6 bases). CDR3 length equals 15 residues. V was cut by 8 bases and J by 0 bases, with 14 bases left in between. Germline assignment: CDR1 SGHVS and CDR2 FQNEAQ. The CDR3 region has the DNA TGTGCCAGCGGCCGGACTATCAGCTCCTACAATGAGCAGTTCTTC. Translation: CASGRTISSYNEQFF.